This passage covers 4 T cell receptor beta chains from one sample sequenced in a study of naive CD8 T cells in extremely preterm neonates. Here immunoSEQ multiplex PCR was the method, and the copy in TCRdb shows in-frame clones only, minus some. The table shows 5,500 to 7,000 clones, with 95% to 97% occurring only once. Sequenced input: naive CD8+ T cells from blood. These receptors were obtained from a human donor in good health.

The V call is TRBV19, the J call TRBJ1-5; possibly TRBD1 for D (5 bases). The CDR3 spans 16 residues. The ends were cut back, 9 bases at V and 1 base at J, with 19 bases in the middle. From germline, CDR1 is LNHDA and CDR2 SQIVND (reference sequence). In DNA form, the CDR3 reads TGTGCCAGCCACTCCGACAGTCTAGTCAGCAATCAGCCCCAGCATTTT. The encoded protein is CASHSDSLVSNQPQHF.

CDR3: CASSKKPGQSNEKLFF. In nucleotides, the CDR3 is TGTGCCAGCAGCAAGAAACCGGGACAGAGTAATGAAAAACTGTTTTTT. The chain carries TRBV11-2 and TRBJ1-4; 7 positions match TRBD1. The CDR3 runs to 16 residues. Germline V gives CDR1 SGHAT, CDR2 FQNNGV. V was pared by 5 bases and J by 4 bases, with 10 bases of the junction left unmatched.

The chain joins TRBV6-1 to TRBJ1-5; D may be TRBD1 (6 bases). Deletions cut 6 bases from V and 10 bases from J, with 16 bases between. The CDR3 spans 13 residues. The germline V gene encodes CDR1 MNHNS and CDR2 SASEGT. This CDR3 is CASRENRVDPQHF. Here the CDR3 DNA reads TGTGCCAGCAGGGAAAACAGGGTTGATCCCCAGCATTTT.

This chain joins TRBV7-9 and TRBJ1-1; the D is unclear. CDR3 length: 14 amino acids. The germline V gene encodes CDR1 SEHNR and CDR2 FQNEAQ (reference sequence). V was clipped by 2 bases and J by 3 bases, with 10 bases between them. The CDR3 reads CASSLRSGYTEAFF. DNA of the CDR3: TGTGCCAGCAGCTTAAGATCGGGATACACTGAAGCTTTCTTT.